A single sample is the source of the 12 T cell receptor beta chains below, sequenced in a study of early T cells in non-severe SARS-CoV-2 infection. TCRdb analysed the 5' RACE reads with MiXCR anew, one entry per CDR3 protein. The repertoire holds about 60,000 distinct CDR3 sequences, more than 13% seen once, with 9% to 10% in the top ten. This sample comprised whole blood, obtained at baseline. The receptors shown here come from an adult who was a healthcare worker with PCR-confirmed SARS-CoV-2 infection or an uninfected control (not recorded which).

This clonotype was seen just once. The CDR3 region has the DNA TGTGCCAGCAGTTTGGGGCCGTGGAACCCTGGCTCCTACAATGAGCAGTTCTTC. Protein product: CASSLGPWNPGSYNEQFF. J is TRBJ2-1 and V is TRBV12-3 or TRBV12-4; D perhaps matches TRBD1 (5 bases). This CDR3 has 18 amino acids. The ends were cut back, 3 bases at V and 0 bases at J, with 18 bases in the middle.

This clonotype turned up a few times. CDR3 sequence reads: CASSSGDRASTDTQYF. CDR3 nucleotide sequence: TGTGCCAGCAGTTCCGGGGACAGGGCTAGCACAGATACGCAGTATTTT. This rearrangement joins TRBV28 to TRBJ2-3; 9 positions agree with TRBD1. Germline V gene data show CDR1 as MDHEN and CDR2 as SYDVKM. The V and J ends lost 4 bases and 0 bases, in that order; junction bases with no gene match: 5. CDR3 length: 16 amino acids.

The J gene is TRBJ1-2, the V gene TRBV27; TRBD1 agrees at 7 bases. J lost 0 bases, V lost 3 bases, and 4 bases had no gene match. Germline CDR1 and CDR2: MNHEY and SMNVEV (reference sequence). The CDR3 covers 15 residues. CDR3 sequence (DNA): TGTGCCAGCAGTTTCGGGGACAGACCTAACTATGGCTACACCTTC. Its translation is CASSFGDRPNYGYTF.

There are many counts of this clonotype. The V call is TRBV30, the J call TRBJ1-2; TRBD1 might be the D (5 bases). V was shortened by 4 bases and J by 4 bases, with 10 bases between the two germline ends. Germline values: CDR1 GTSNPN, CDR2 SVGIG (reference sequence). This CDR3 comprises 12 residues. The DNA of the CDR3 is TGTGCCTGGACAACCGGGGGCTATGGCTACACCTTC. Translating it yields CAWTTGGYGYTF.

This clonotype is labeled as large (0.1 to 1%). J is TRBJ2-3 and V is TRBV4-2; 8 bases agree with TRBD2. Per the germline V gene, CDR1 is LGHNA and CDR2 is YNFKEQ. The CDR3 covers 18 residues. V trimming: 0 bases; J trimming: 0 bases; junction bases outside the gene matches: 8. The CDR3 spells CASSQDLGTSGSTDTQYF. CDR3 bases: TGTGCCAGCAGCCAAGATTTGGGAACTAGCGGAAGCACAGATACGCAGTATTTT.

This clonotype was seen repeatedly, ten times or more. The chain has TRBV6-1 and TRBJ2-1, with 7 nucleotides matching TRBD1. The CDR3 is made up of 14 amino acids. CDR1 is MNHNS, CDR2 SASEGT, per germline. V was pared by 0 bases and J by 7 bases, with 3 bases of the junction left unmatched. CDR3 sequence: CASSEAQGRNEQFF. The CDR3 DNA follows: TGTGCCAGCAGTGAAGCACAGGGGCGGAATGAGCAGTTCTTC.

This clonotype was observed at least ten times. This sequence joins TRBV2 and TRBJ1-1; tentative D call: TRBD1 (6 bases). Trimming removed 6 bases from V and 4 bases from J, with 12 bases in between. The germline V gene has CDR1 SNHLY and CDR2 FYNNEI. This CDR3 is 13 amino acids long. In nucleotides, the CDR3 is TGTGCCAGCAGCTCAGACAGGCCCACTGAAGCTTTCTTT. Its protein product is CASSSDRPTEAFF.

The gene calls are TRBV28 and TRBJ2-3; D is ambiguous. CDR1 is MDHEN, CDR2 SYDVKM, per germline. CDR3 length: 16 residues. Trimming stripped 6 bases from V and 0 bases from J, with 16 bases between. CDR3 nucleotide sequence: TGTGCCAGCAGCCCCCCCCTGACGGTGAGCACAGATACGCAGTATTTT. It translates to CASSPPLTVSTDTQYF.

This clonotype was picked up a small number of times. The genes are TRBV6-1 and TRBJ1-6, with unresolved D. Per the germline V gene, CDR1 is MNHNS and CDR2 is SASEGT. V lost 9 bases, J lost 6 bases, and 15 bases lay in between. This CDR3 comprises 14 residues. The CDR3 nucleotides are TGTGCCAGTGTTACACGGTCGTTTAATTCACCCCTCCACTTT. This gives the protein CASVTRSFNSPLHF.

This clonotype was counted ten times or more. V is TRBV28 and J is TRBJ2-6; 9 bases agree with TRBD2. Trimming at V came to 6 bases and at J to 0 bases, leaving 9 bases not matched to a gene. The germline gives CDR1 MDHEN, CDR2 SYDVKM. The CDR3 sequence is 18 residues long. CDR3 in amino acids: CASSRRTSASSGANVLTF. DNA of the CDR3: TGTGCCAGCAGCCGCAGGACTAGCGCAAGCTCTGGGGCCAACGTCCTGACTTTC. Combining the CDR3 with reference TRBV28 and TRBJ2-6 gives the whole variable domain DVKVTQSSRYLVKRTGEKVFLECVQDMDHENMFWYRQDPGLGLRLIYFSYDVKMKEKGDIPEGYSVSREKKERFSLILESASTNQTSMYLCASSRRTSASSGANVLTFGAGSRLTVL.

This clonotype came up a few times. CDR3 nucleotides: TGTGCCAGCATTACCGAGGGGACCTATGGCTACACCTTC. Translated, it gives CASITEGTYGYTF. The J gene is TRBJ1-2, the V gene TRBV28; tentatively, D is TRBD1 (5 bases). Germline V gene lookup returns CDR1 MDHEN and CDR2 SYDVKM. The CDR3 consists of 13 residues. Trimming cost V 7 bases and J 4 bases, with 13 bases left between them.

This clonotype was observed a handful of times. The chain has TRBV6-5 and TRBJ1-3, with D hard to call. The CDR3 is 13 residues long. Trimming cost V 6 bases and J 9 bases, with 15 bases left between them. Germline CDR1 is MNHEY and CDR2 is SVGAGI. The CDR3 reads CASSLTFKGTIYF. Written as DNA, the CDR3 is TGTGCCAGCAGCCTGACTTTCAAGGGCACCATATATTTT.